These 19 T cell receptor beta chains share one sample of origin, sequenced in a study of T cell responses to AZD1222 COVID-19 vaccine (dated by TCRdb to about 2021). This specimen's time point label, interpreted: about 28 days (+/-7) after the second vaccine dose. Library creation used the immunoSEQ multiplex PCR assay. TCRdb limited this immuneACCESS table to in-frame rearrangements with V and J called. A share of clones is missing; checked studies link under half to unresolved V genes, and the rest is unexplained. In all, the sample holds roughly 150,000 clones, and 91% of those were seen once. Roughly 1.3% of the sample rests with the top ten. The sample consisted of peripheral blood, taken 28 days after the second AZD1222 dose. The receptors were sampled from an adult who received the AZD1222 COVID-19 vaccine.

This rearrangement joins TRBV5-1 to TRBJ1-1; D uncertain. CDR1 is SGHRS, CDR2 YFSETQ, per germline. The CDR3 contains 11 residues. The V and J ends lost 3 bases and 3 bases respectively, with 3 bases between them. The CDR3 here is CASSSDTEAFF. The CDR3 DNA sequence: TGCGCCAGCAGCTCAGACACTGAAGCTTTCTTT.

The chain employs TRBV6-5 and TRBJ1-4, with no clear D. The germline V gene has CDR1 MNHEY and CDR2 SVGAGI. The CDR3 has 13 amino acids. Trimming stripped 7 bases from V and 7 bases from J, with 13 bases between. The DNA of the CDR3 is TGTGCCAGCACGATAAGCCCGGGTGAAAAACTGTTTTTT. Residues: CASTISPGEKLFF.

CDR3 nucleotides: TGTGCCAGCAGTTCTCGACTCGGGAGTTGGGAAACCTACGAGCAGTACTTC. Translating gives CASSSRLGSWETYEQYF. The chain has TRBV27 and TRBJ2-7, with D possibly being TRBD2 (6 bases). Germline CDR1 and CDR2: MNHEY and SMNVEV (reference sequence). Trimming took off 4 bases at V and 2 bases at J, with 21 bases between the two ends. CDR3 length equals 17 residues.

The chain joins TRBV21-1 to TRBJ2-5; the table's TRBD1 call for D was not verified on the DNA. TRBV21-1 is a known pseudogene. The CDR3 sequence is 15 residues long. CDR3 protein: CASSNAGTESGTQYF. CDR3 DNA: TGTGCCAGCAGCAATGCCGGGACAGAGAGCGGGACCCAGTACTTC.

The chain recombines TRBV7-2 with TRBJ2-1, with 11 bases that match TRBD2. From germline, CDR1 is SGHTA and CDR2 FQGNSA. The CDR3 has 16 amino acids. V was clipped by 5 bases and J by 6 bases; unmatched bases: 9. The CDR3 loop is CASSALGLAGGNEQFF. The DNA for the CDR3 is TGTGCCAGCAGCGCTCTTGGACTAGCGGGTGGCAATGAGCAGTTCTTC. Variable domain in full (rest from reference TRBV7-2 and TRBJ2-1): GAGVSQSPSNKVTEKGKDVELRCDPISGHTALYWYRQSLGQGLEFLIYFQGNSAPDKSGLPSDRFSAERTGGSVSTLTIQRTQQEDSAVYLCASSALGLAGGNEQFFGPGTRLTVL.

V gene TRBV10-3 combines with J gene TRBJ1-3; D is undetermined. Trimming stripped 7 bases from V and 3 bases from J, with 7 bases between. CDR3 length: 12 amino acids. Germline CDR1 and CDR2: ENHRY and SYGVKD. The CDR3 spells CAITTDGNTIYF. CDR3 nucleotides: TGTGCCATCACCACAGATGGAAACACCATATATTTT.

DNA of the CDR3: TGTGCCAGCAGCTTATCAGGGACAGGGATTTCACCCCTCCACTTT. Translating gives CASSLSGTGISPLHF. J is TRBJ1-6 and V is TRBV7-9; 9 nucleotides agree with TRBD1. CDR1 SEHNR and CDR2 FQNEAQ come from the germline V gene (reference sequence). The CDR3 runs 15 residues. Trimming took 2 bases from V and 9 from J; bases not matched to a gene: 5.

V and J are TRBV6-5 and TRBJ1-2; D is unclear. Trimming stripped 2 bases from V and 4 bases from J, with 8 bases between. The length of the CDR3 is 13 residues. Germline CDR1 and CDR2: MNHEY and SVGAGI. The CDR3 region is CASSYGSSYGYTF. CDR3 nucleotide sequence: TGTGCCAGCAGTTACGGCAGCTCCTATGGCTACACCTTC.

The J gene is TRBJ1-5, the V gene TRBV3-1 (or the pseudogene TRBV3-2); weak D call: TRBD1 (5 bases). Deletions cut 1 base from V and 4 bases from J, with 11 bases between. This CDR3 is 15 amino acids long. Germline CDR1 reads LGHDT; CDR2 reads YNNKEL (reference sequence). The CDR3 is CASSQGQTNNQPQHF. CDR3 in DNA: TGTGCCAGCAGCCAAGGACAGACAAATAATCAGCCCCAGCATTTT.

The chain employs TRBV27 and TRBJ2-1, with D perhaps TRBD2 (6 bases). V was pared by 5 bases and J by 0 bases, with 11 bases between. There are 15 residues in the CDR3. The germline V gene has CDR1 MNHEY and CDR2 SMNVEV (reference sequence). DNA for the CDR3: TGTGCCAGCAGTAGACTAGTAGTCTCCTACAATGAGCAGTTCTTC. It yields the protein CASSRLVVSYNEQFF.

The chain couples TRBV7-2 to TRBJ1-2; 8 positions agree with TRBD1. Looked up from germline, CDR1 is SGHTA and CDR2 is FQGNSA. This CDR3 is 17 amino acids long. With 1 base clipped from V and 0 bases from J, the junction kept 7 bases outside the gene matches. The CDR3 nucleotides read TGTGCCAGCAGCTTAGTAGGCAGGGGGCTATCTAACTATGGCTACACCTTC. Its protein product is CASSLVGRGLSNYGYTF.

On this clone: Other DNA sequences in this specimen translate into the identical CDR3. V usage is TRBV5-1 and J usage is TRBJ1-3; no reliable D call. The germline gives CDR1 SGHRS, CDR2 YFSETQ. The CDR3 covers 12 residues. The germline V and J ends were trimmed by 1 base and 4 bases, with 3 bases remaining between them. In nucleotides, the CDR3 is TGCGCCAGCAGCTTGCCGGGAAACACCATATATTTT. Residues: CASSLPGNTIYF.

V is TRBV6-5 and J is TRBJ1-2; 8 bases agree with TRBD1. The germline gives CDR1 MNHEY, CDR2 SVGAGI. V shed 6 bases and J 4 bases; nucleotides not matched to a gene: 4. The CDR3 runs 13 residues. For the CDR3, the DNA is TGTGCCAGCAGAGACAGGGGAGGCTATGGCTACACCTTC. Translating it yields CASRDRGGYGYTF.

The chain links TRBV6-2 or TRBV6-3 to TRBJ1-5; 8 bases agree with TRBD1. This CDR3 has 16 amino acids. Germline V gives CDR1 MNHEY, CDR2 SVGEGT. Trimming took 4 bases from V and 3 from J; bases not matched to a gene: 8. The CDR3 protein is CASSSRGQGYNQPQHF. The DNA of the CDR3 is TGTGCCAGCAGTTCCCGCGGACAGGGATACAATCAGCCCCAGCATTTT.

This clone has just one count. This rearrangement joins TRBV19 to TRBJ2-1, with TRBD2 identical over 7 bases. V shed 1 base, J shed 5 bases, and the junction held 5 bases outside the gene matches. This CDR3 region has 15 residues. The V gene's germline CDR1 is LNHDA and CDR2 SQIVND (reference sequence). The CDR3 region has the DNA TGTGCCAGTAGTATAGTGGGCCTAGCGGACAATGAGCAGTTCTTC. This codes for CASSIVGLADNEQFF.

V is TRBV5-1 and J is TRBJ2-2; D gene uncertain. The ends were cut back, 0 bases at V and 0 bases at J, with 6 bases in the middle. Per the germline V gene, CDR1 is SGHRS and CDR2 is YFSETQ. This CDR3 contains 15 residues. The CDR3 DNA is TGCGCCAGCAGCTTGGGCTTCGCGAACACCGGGGAGCTGTTTTTT. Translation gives CASSLGFANTGELFF.

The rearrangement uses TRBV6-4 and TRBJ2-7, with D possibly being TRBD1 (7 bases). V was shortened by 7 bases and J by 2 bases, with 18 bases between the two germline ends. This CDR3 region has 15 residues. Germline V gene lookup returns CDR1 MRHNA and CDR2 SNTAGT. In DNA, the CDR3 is TGTGCCAGCAAGATCAGGGGGAGGCGACCCTACGAGCAGTACTTC. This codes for CASKIRGRRPYEQYF.

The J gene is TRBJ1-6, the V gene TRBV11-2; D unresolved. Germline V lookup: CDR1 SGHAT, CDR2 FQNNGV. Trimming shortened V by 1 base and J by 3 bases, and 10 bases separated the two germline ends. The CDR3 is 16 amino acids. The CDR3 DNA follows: TGTGCCAGCAGCTTAGGGCGCACCCTCTATAATTCACCCCTCCACTTT. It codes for CASSLGRTLYNSPLHF.

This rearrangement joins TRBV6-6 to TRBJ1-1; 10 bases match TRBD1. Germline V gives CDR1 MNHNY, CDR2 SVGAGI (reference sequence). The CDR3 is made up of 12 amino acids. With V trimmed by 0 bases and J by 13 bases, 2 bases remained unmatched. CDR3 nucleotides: TGTGCCAGCAGTTACTCAGGACAGGGGGGTTTCTTT. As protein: CASSYSGQGGFF.